The subject of this entry is one T cell receptor beta chain. Its matching antigen is unknown. The sample originates from a study of cytomegalovirus exposure and HLA in healthy donors. The study, taken as a whole, reports: Researchers reported in a later analysis that common viral pathogens appeared linked to several top clusters.

Germline CDR1 is MDHEN and CDR2 is SYDVKM. Trimming took 6 bases from V and 6 from J, leaving 17 bases between them. The CDR3 extends over 14 amino acids. The PCR contained 60 Vbeta and 13 Jbeta primers. Libraries were prepared by immunoSEQ multiplex PCR; TCRdb keeps only in-frame clonotypes and omits some of them. The sample lists over 85,000 clones, 70% to 80% seen once, with around 3.5% in the top ten. The chain employs TRBV28 and TRBJ1-1; the D gene is possibly TRBD1 (6 bases). The sequence was collected from a man aged 35-49 years in good health and CMV-seronegative. Sequenced input: PBMCs. CDR3 DNA sequence: TGTGCCAGCAGATGGGGGCAGACCAGCCCTGAAGCTTTCTTT. Amino acid sequence: CASRWGQTSPEAFF.